The TCR beta chain under discussion was sequenced for a study of shared clonotypes between healthy human individuals. The wider study: Per donor, CD8 memory used one plate, CD8 naive used two, CD4 memory used three and CD4 naive used three.

Terminally differentiated effector memory CD45RA+ cells were excluded by CCR7 positive selection of CD45RO-negative cells. The donors, healthy adults who were HIV-negative, had experienced no recent acute infections or vaccinations. Study-wide findings and caveats: Estimated richness was generally greater in naive than memory subsets.

About this clone: As yet, its antigen is unknown.

Investigators spread the genomic DNA of each subset evenly over several immunoSEQ plates. Repertoires were generated with immunoSEQ multiplex PCR, while TCRdb's copy carries only in-frame clones and drops some. The sample records about 2.2 million clones, approximately 94% being singletons. Trimming stripped 1 base from V and 4 bases from J, with 14 bases between. The length of the CDR3 is 16 residues. Germline CDR1 and CDR2: LGHNA and YSLEER. This chain uses TRBV4-3 with TRBJ2-1, with unresolved D. The receptor was isolated from a man younger than 30 in good health. Some clones in this sample may be carry-over from other donors' samples. Sequenced: naive CD8+ T cells from PBMCs. The CDR3 coding sequence is TGCGCCAGCAGCCAAGGACCGGGTCAAGATTACAATGAGCAGTTCTTC. This encodes CASSQGPGQDYNEQFF.